This T cell receptor beta chain was observed in a study of response to subunit inactivated influenza vaccine. On this clonotype: Its antigen remains unidentified.

The CDR3 covers 16 residues. Germline V gene data show CDR1 as MNHEY and CDR2 as SVGEGT. Between the trimmed V and J ends, which lost 2 bases and 0 bases, there was a span of 13 bases. TCRdb called the RT-PCR reads again in MiXCR, with one record for every CDR3 protein. The repertoire holds around 790,000 distinct CDR3 sequences, with 21% as singletons. Study-level findings and limits: T cells newly recruited by each seasonal influenza vaccination are few, the authors suggested.

This TCR was sampled from a man aged 50-59 years who received an inactivated influenza vaccine. The sample was PBMCs from blood, taken roughly 5 days after vaccination. V gene TRBV6-2 or TRBV6-3 combines with J gene TRBJ1-1, with a weak D call TRBD1 (6 bases). The CDR3 sequence: CASSYVSGGLNTEAFF. In DNA, the CDR3 is TGTGCCAGCAGTTACGTAAGCGGGGGCCTGAACACTGAAGCTTTCTTT.